Following are 12 T cell receptor beta chains from one sample sequenced in a study of blood T cell repertoires in COVID-19. Profiling relied on immunoSEQ multiplex PCR, and the TCRdb table lists in-frame clones only, not all of them. This table has around 380,000 clones, about 87% appearing once. Sequencing used PBMCs or T cells enriched from blood (not recorded which). The source of these receptors is a man aged 25-40 years who had recovered from COVID-19.

The CDR3 protein is CASSELGGNTIYF. The CDR3 DNA reads TGCGCCAGCTCCGAACTAGGGGGAAACACCATATATTTT. The chain combines TRBV10-2 with TRBJ1-3; D is ambiguous. The V gene lost 8 bases and the J gene lost 4 bases, with 12 bases spanning the gap. This CDR3 is 13 amino acids long. The germline V gene encodes CDR1 WSHSY and CDR2 SAAADI.

This sequence joins TRBV3-1 (or the pseudogene TRBV3-2) and TRBJ2-7; 7 bases align to TRBD2. Germline CDR1 and CDR2: LGHDT and YNNKEL (reference sequence). The CDR3 is 14 residues long. Trimming took 1 base from V and 3 from J; bases not matched to a gene: 3. CDR3 bases: TGTGCCAGCAGCCAAGCAAGGACTAGCTACGAGCAGTACTTC. The encoded protein is CASSQARTSYEQYF.

The chain couples TRBV7-2 to TRBJ1-6; D is ambiguous. The CDR3 sequence is 14 residues long. Germline loops: CDR1 SGHTA, CDR2 FQGNSA. The ends were cut back, 5 bases at V and 7 bases at J, with 12 bases in the middle. CDR3 in DNA: TGTGCCAGCAGCCCCGGGATTAGGAATTCACCCCTCCACTTT. Its protein product is CASSPGIRNSPLHF.

This rearrangement joins TRBV19 to TRBJ1-6; D uncertain. The germline V and J ends were trimmed by 4 bases and 7 bases, with 5 bases remaining between them. This CDR3 has 12 residues. Looked up from germline, CDR1 is LNHDA and CDR2 is SQIVND (reference sequence). The DNA for the CDR3 is TGTGCCAGTAGTACCGCGAATTCACCCCTCCACTTT. Protein: CASSTANSPLHF.

The chain is built from TRBV7-8 and TRBJ1-6; D is uncertain. Germline V gene data show CDR1 as SGHVS and CDR2 as FQNEAQ. There are 15 residues in the CDR3. V was cut by 1 base and J by 6 bases, with 10 bases left in between. In nucleotides, the CDR3 is TGTGCCAGCAGCTTAGACTCCTTACCTAATTCACCCCTCCACTTT. Translation: CASSLDSLPNSPLHF.

The chain has TRBV5-1 and TRBJ2-1; D unclear. This CDR3 has 14 amino acids. Germline lookup yields CDR1 SGHRS and CDR2 YFSETQ. The germline V and J ends were trimmed by 4 bases and 8 bases, with 16 bases remaining between them. The CDR3 reads CASSRVPTIDEQFF. The CDR3 DNA reads TGCGCCAGCAGCCGGGTGCCTACAATTGATGAGCAGTTCTTC.

The chain uses TRBV7-9 and TRBJ2-7, with D perhaps TRBD2 (5 bases). The CDR3 runs to 13 residues. Trimming removed 2 bases at V and 5 bases at J, with 10 bases between. Germline CDR1 reads SEHNR; CDR2 reads FQNEAQ (reference sequence). CDR3 loop: CASSLISGNEQYF. In nucleotides, the CDR3 is TGTGCCAGCAGCTTAATCTCGGGGAACGAGCAGTACTTC. Based on the CDR3 plus reference TRBV7-9 and TRBJ2-7, the full variable domain is DTGVSQNPRHKITKRGQNVTFRCDPISEHNRLYWYRQTLGQGPEFLTYFQNEAQLEKSRLLSDRFSAERPKGSFSTLEIQRTEQGDSAMYLCASSLISGNEQYFGPGTRLTVT.

V usage is TRBV7-9 and J usage is TRBJ1-5, with TRBD1 as a possible D gene (5 bases). This CDR3 has 14 residues. Germline CDR1 is SEHNR and CDR2 is FQNEAQ (reference sequence). With 5 bases removed from V and 7 bases from J, the gap between germline ends came to 15 bases. CDR3: CASSQWDGGQPQHF. CDR3 coding DNA: TGTGCCAGCAGCCAATGGGACGGAGGGCAGCCCCAGCATTTT.

Written as DNA, the CDR3 is TGCGCCAGCAAGTTAGGTCAGGGTCGTGCAGATACGCAGTATTTT. Amino acids: CASKLGQGRADTQYF. The chain carries TRBV4-1 and TRBJ2-3; a possible D gene is TRBD1 (5 bases). CDR3 length equals 15 residues. Trimming shortened V by 7 bases and J by 4 bases, and 18 bases separated the two germline ends. In germline, CDR1 is MGHRA, CDR2 YSYEKL.

The chain is built from TRBV7-2 and TRBJ2-4; D is unresolved. V shed 3 bases and J shed 0 bases, with 9 bases lying between them. CDR3 length: 15 residues. In germline, CDR1 is SGHTA, CDR2 FQGNSA. This CDR3 is CASSLSQLAKNIQYF. CDR3 nucleotides: TGTGCCAGCAGCTTGTCACAGCTAGCCAAAAACATTCAGTACTTC.

The gene calls are TRBV2 and TRBJ1-6, with a tentative D call TRBD1 (5 bases). The CDR3 has 16 residues. Looked up from germline, CDR1 is SNHLY and CDR2 is FYNNEI. The V end lost 4 bases, the J end lost 5 bases, and 15 bases lay between the germline ends. The CDR3 DNA is TGTGCCAGCAGTGTCCAGGGTAATATCAATAATTCACCCCTCCACTTT. It specifies CASSVQGNINNSPLHF.

The rearrangement uses TRBV7-9 and TRBJ1-2; 7 nucleotides agree with TRBD1. Trimming at V came to 1 base and at J to 2 bases, leaving 7 bases not matched to a gene. The CDR3 is 16 residues long. The germline CDR1 and CDR2 sequences are SEHNR and FQNEAQ (reference sequence). Written as DNA, the CDR3 is TGTGCCAGCAGCTTAGTTTTATCGACAGGGAACTATGGCTACACCTTC. Amino acid sequence: CASSLVLSTGNYGYTF.